Sequencing of this T cell receptor (beta chain) was carried out in a study of cytomegalovirus exposure and HLA in healthy donors. The CDR3 is 14 residues long. Germline loops: CDR1 SQVTM, CDR2 ANQGSEA. Trimming at V came to 7 bases and at J to 8 bases, leaving 15 bases not matched to a gene. The study ran its PCR with 60 Vbeta and 13 Jbeta primers. Sequenced by immunoSEQ multiplex PCR; TCRdb stores in-frame clones only, minus some. Of some 140,000 clones listed, around three quarters are singletons. The gene calls are TRBV29-1 and TRBJ1-2; 8 positions match TRBD1. This receptor was obtained from a woman aged 40 to 55 in good health and CMV-seronegative. The source material was PBMCs. The CDR3 here is CSARHATDRGGYTF. The CDR3 coding sequence is TGCAGCGCCCGACACGCTACTGACAGGGGAGGCTACACCTTC.